Below are 19 T cell receptor beta chains sequenced from a single sample in a study of blood T cell repertoires in COVID-19 (dated by TCRdb to 2019 to 2021). Library construction relied on the immunoSEQ multiplex PCR assay. Here the immuneACCESS table is served through TCRdb, limited to in-frame sequences with V and J called. Missing clones are a known gap in these copies; in checked studies unresolved V genes cover under half, and the rest lacks a known reason. The sample includes tens of thousands of clones, with around 73% observed a single time. Under 30% of the sample is in the top ten clones. The material sequenced was peripheral blood. The receptors were sampled from a woman between 65 and 79 years old with acute or convalescent COVID-19.

The chain carries TRBV12-3 or TRBV12-4 and TRBJ1-2; D is ambiguous. The CDR3 covers 13 residues. Trimming left V 6 bases short and J 4 bases short, with 12 bases between. The CDR3 bases are TGTGCCAGCAGCTACCGCCGAAGCTATGGCTACACCTTC. It specifies CASSYRRSYGYTF.

The J gene is TRBJ2-7, the V gene TRBV3-1 (or the pseudogene TRBV3-2); TRBD2 agrees at 14 bases. Trimming cost V 1 base and J 5 bases; bases outside gene matches: 1. Germline CDR1 LGHDT, CDR2 YNNKEL (reference sequence). The CDR3 totals 15 residues. The CDR3 nucleotides read TGTGCCAGCAGCCAAGGGGGACTAGCGGGAGACGAGCAGTACTTC. Its protein is CASSQGGLAGDEQYF.

This sequence joins TRBV2 and TRBJ2-7; TRBD1 matches 7 bases. The CDR3 contains 13 residues. CDR1 is SNHLY, CDR2 FYNNEI, per germline. The trim removed 6 bases at V and 5 bases at J, leaving 7 bases unmatched. CDR3 sequence: CASRVRGKDEQYF. The CDR3 region has the DNA TGTGCCAGCAGGGTCAGGGGGAAGGACGAGCAGTACTTC.

This rearrangement joins TRBV4-1 to TRBJ1-5; D not resolved. This CDR3 contains 15 residues. Germline V gene sequence: CDR1 MGHRA, CDR2 YSYEKL. V was clipped by 1 base and J by 1 base, with 8 bases between them. CDR3 region: CASSQAEQSNQPQHF. The DNA for the CDR3 is TGCGCCAGCAGCCAAGCCGAACAGAGCAATCAGCCCCAGCATTTT.

This chain links TRBV28 with TRBJ2-5, with TRBD1 matching 8 bases. V lost 6 bases and J lost 0; bases outside the gene matches: 9. CDR1 is MDHEN, CDR2 SYDVKM, per germline. This CDR3 region has 16 residues. The CDR3 nucleotides read TGTGCCAGCAGCACTAACAGGGGGTCCTACCAAGAGACCCAGTACTTC. Translation: CASSTNRGSYQETQYF. Full variable domain (rest looked up from reference TRBV28 and TRBJ2-5): DVKVTQSSRYLVKRTGEKVFLECVQDMDHENMFWYRQDPGLGLRLIYFSYDVKMKEKGDIPEGYSVSREKKERFSLILESASTNQTSMYLCASSTNRGSYQETQYFGPGTRLLVL.

The rearrangement links TRBV6-5 to TRBJ2-5; D possibly corresponds to TRBD2 (5 bases). Per the germline V gene, CDR1 is MNHEY and CDR2 is SVGAGI. With 10 bases removed from V and 4 bases from J, the gap between germline ends came to 19 bases. The CDR3 is 14 residues long. The chain's CDR3 is CAISDYLIRETQYF. The CDR3 DNA reads as TGTGCCATATCCGACTACCTAATTAGAGAGACCCAGTACTTC.

This clone was seen a few times. The V gene is TRBV3-1 (or the pseudogene TRBV3-2), the J gene TRBJ1-2; no clear D. V was pared by 3 bases and J by 3 bases, with 14 bases between. This CDR3 has 15 residues. Germline CDR1 LGHDT, CDR2 YNNKEL (reference sequence). CDR3 coding DNA: TGTGCCAGCAGCCAGAGGGCCTCGAGGGACTATGGCTACACCTTC. It codes for CASSQRASRDYGYTF.

Only a few counts were recorded for this clone. The chain joins TRBV5-5 to TRBJ2-5, with 10 bases that match TRBD1. This CDR3 region has 15 residues. The germline gives CDR1 SGHKS, CDR2 YYEKEE (reference sequence). Trimming at V came to 2 bases and at J to 5 bases, leaving 6 bases not matched to a gene. The CDR3 region is CASSFGQGGWETQYF. The CDR3 region has the DNA TGTGCCAGCAGCTTCGGACAGGGGGGCTGGGAGACCCAGTACTTC.

This clone came up a few times. The V gene is TRBV18, the J gene TRBJ1-1; 9 nucleotides align to TRBD1. The CDR3 sequence is 15 residues long. CDR1 and CDR2 from the germline V gene are KGHSH and LQKENI. With 4 bases clipped from V and 4 bases from J, the junction kept 7 bases outside the gene matches. The CDR3 is CASSQRTGEVTEAFF. CDR3 sequence (DNA): TGTGCCAGCTCACAGAGGACAGGGGAAGTCACTGAAGCTTTCTTT. The full variable domain, rest sourced from reference TRBV18 and TRBJ1-1, is NAGVMQNPRHLVRRRGQEARLRCSPMKGHSHVYWYRQLPEEGLKFMVYLQKENIIDESGMPKERFSAEFPKEGPSILRIQQVVRGDSAAYFCASSQRTGEVTEAFFGQGTRLTVV.

The chain employs TRBV7-3 and TRBJ1-1; TRBD1 is a possible D gene (5 bases). Germline loops: CDR1 SGHTA, CDR2 FQGTGA. This CDR3 has 12 amino acids. The V and J ends lost 6 bases and 5 bases respectively, with 10 bases between them. CDR3 residues: CASRGQGTEAFF. In nucleotides, the CDR3 is TGTGCCAGCAGGGGGCAGGGAACTGAAGCTTTCTTT.

The chain joins TRBV7-8 to TRBJ2-7; TRBD2 is a possible D gene (6 bases). This CDR3 comprises 14 residues. Germline V gene sequence: CDR1 SGHVS, CDR2 FQNEAQ. V was clipped by 0 bases and J by 3 bases, with 9 bases between them. As DNA, the CDR3 is TGTGCCAGCAGCTTAGCGGGAGGTTACTACGAGCAGTACTTC. Its protein is CASSLAGGYYEQYF. The full variable domain, rest sourced from reference TRBV7-8 and TRBJ2-7, is GAGVSQSPRYKVAKRGQDVALRCDPISGHVSLFWYQQALGQGPEFLTYFQNEAQLDKSGLPSDRFFAERPEGSVSTLKIQRTQQEDSAVYLCASSLAGGYYEQYFGPGTRLTVT.

The sample holds a few counts of this clone. V usage is TRBV30 and J usage is TRBJ1-5; 9 positions agree with TRBD1. Germline loops: CDR1 GTSNPN, CDR2 SVGIG (reference sequence). This CDR3 has 13 residues. The V gene end was trimmed by 4 bases and the J gene end by 7 bases; junction bases not matched to a gene: 5. Here the CDR3 reads CAWNTGGDQPQHF. Written as DNA, the CDR3 is TGTGCCTGGAACACAGGGGGCGACCAGCCCCAGCATTTT.

The CDR3 sequence: CASRTTGGNSPLHF. CDR3 coding DNA: TGTGCCAGCCGAACGACAGGGGGTAATTCACCCCTCCACTTT. The chain uses TRBV6-6 and TRBJ1-6, with 9 bases fitting TRBD1. V was pared by 8 bases and J by 6 bases, with 5 bases of the junction left unmatched. This CDR3 contains 14 residues. Germline CDR1 is MNHNY and CDR2 is SVGAGI (reference sequence).

The chain links TRBV4-3 to TRBJ1-1; TRBD1 is a possible D gene (5 bases). Germline V gives CDR1 LGHNA, CDR2 YSLEER. With 1 base removed from V and 5 bases from J, the gap between germline ends came to 14 bases. The CDR3 loop spans 15 amino acids. In DNA, the CDR3 is TGCGCCAGCAGCCAAGTAGGGCAGGGCTGGACTGAAGCTTTCTTT. Its protein product is CASSQVGQGWTEAFF.

In its sample, this clone was seen a few times. V gene TRBV4-2 combines with J gene TRBJ1-2; tentative D call: TRBD1 (5 bases). Germline V gene lookup returns CDR1 LGHNA and CDR2 YNFKEQ. The CDR3 has 14 residues. Trimming pared 2 bases from V and 4 bases from J, leaving 11 bases between. The CDR3, as DNA: TGTGCCAGCAGCCAACATCAGGGCGGCTATGGCTACACCTTC. The encoded protein is CASSQHQGGYGYTF.

This chain uses TRBV2 with TRBJ2-5; 7 bases agree with TRBD2. This CDR3 contains 14 residues. Germline V gene data show CDR1 as SNHLY and CDR2 as FYNNEI. J lost 6 bases, V lost 4 bases, and 8 bases had no gene match. The CDR3 reads CASSGGEGFQTQYF. CDR3 DNA: TGTGCCAGCAGTGGGGGGGAGGGATTTCAGACCCAGTACTTC.

This clone was observed a single time. The rearrangement uses TRBV6-2 or TRBV6-3 and TRBJ2-2; the match to TRBD2 covers 13 bases. V lost 3 bases to trimming and J lost 9 bases; unmatched junction nucleotides: 4. Germline loops: CDR1 MNHEY, CDR2 SVGEGT. The CDR3 is made up of 15 amino acids. CDR3 protein: CASSYGLAGVRELFF. Here the CDR3 DNA reads TGTGCCAGCAGTTATGGACTAGCGGGAGTGAGGGAGCTGTTTTTT.

This clone was seen a handful of times. The chain combines TRBV18 with TRBJ1-5; the D is unclear. The length of the CDR3 is 15 residues. Looked up from germline, CDR1 is KGHSH and CDR2 is LQKENI. With 2 bases removed from V and 2 bases from J, the gap between germline ends came to 10 bases. The CDR3 nucleotides are TGTGCCAGCTCACCAGAGGGATGGGGCAATCAGCCCCAGCATTTT. Translation: CASSPEGWGNQPQHF.

The CDR3 loop is CASSYGTVKNIQYF. CDR3 DNA sequence: TGTGCCAGCAGTTACGGGACAGTGAAAAACATTCAGTACTTC. The chain joins TRBV6-6 to TRBJ2-4; 7 nucleotides line up with TRBD1. CDR1 and CDR2 from the germline V gene are MNHNY and SVGAGI (reference sequence). J was trimmed by 4 bases and V by 2 bases; bases with no gene match: 2. The CDR3 runs to 14 residues.